Here is one T cell receptor (beta chain) with its context. The specificity of this receptor is unknown. No base qualities exist here, and no much larger clone lies one base off it. CDR1 and CDR2 were assigned from the germline V gene as SGHRS and YFSETQ. The CDR3 spans 17 residues, from the cysteine through the phenylalanine. Of the read, only the CDR3 DNA is kept; its 51 bases are in frame from base 1. The V end loses 1 base and the J end loses 0 bases, and a stretch of 17 bases separates them. The sample comes from a study of blood T cell repertoires in COVID-19 (dated by TCRdb to 2018 to 2021). Notes on the research overall: Samples covering the acute and convalescent phases of COVID-19 were provided by collaborators in the United States, Italy and Spain. The prospective study material was composed of cDNA or gDNA derived from T cells, B-cell-depleted T cells, or PBMCs. The dataset comprised deeply sampled blood TCRbeta repertoires from subjects exposed to, actively infected with, or recovered from COVID-19. Where available, HLA class I and class II types were taken from metadata supplied by the sample provider and were not determined by assay-based typing. A de-identified subject ID, COVID-19 status, age in years and sex were almost always included in the sample metadata. The samples were drawn from the first 160 participants of the ongoing ImmuneRACE study and from 1,200 or so subjects provided by 6 global collaborators. A freely available public database, intended as a resource for researchers studying the immune response to SARS-CoV-2, is where the repertoires were released.

Enrolling through a virtual design, the prospective study's participants ranged in age from roughly 18 to 100 years and lived across roughly 24 United States geographic areas. In the prospective study, cohorts were assigned on the basis of participant-reported clinical history obtained from a screening survey and a study questionnaire. Recovered participants in ImmuneRACE Cohort 3 were defined as having two consecutive negative NP/OP PCR tests, clearance from a healthcare professional, or resolution of symptoms. In the prospective study, whole blood, serum and a nasopharyngeal or oropharyngeal swab were collected from each participant by mobile phlebotomists. Participants in the prospective study had the option to provide additional blood draws and questionnaires over an approximately 2-month period. Before DNA extraction, blood samples from the prospective study were shipped at room temperature or frozen.

General conclusions and limits of the study: The amount of clinical and demographic metadata varied by source and participant and was provided uncurated.

The immunoSEQ Assay, a bias-controlled multiplex PCR, was used to amplify TCRbeta CDR3 regions from genomic DNA. Concerning the study's data processing: Within the assay, amplification of reference gene primers was used to estimate how many nucleated cells each sample contained. Sequence reads were collapsed and filtered to measure the absolute abundance of every unique TCRbeta CDR3 rearrangement. For each sample, productive Simpson clonality was calculated by taking the square root of Simpson's diversity index across productive rearrangements. TCRdb holds this immuneACCESS table with in-frame rearrangements only. Some clones are missing; in checked studies, unresolved V genes explain under half, and the rest has no known cause. D and trimming were read from the DNA, whereas the V and J calls and clone size are those reported in that table. The sample contains around 450,000 clones, 87% of them found a single time. The ten largest clonotypes hold roughly 0.72% of the sample.

The sequence was collected from a woman aged 18-29 years who had recovered from COVID-19. Recombination joined TRBV5-1 with TRBJ2-7; the best D guess is TRBD1, with 8 bases matching. Material: PBMCs or T cells enriched from blood (not recorded which). The CDR3 reads CASSLSPGGGGSYEQYF. The DNA is TGCGCCAGCAGCTTGTCCCCAGGGGGCGGGGGCTCCTACGAGCAGTACTTC. Extended through the reference TRBV5-1 and TRBJ2-7 proteins, this CDR3 yields the full variable domain: KAGVTQTPRYLIKTRGQQVTLSCSPISGHRSVSWYQQTPGQGLQFLFEYFSETQRNKGNFPGRFSGRQFSNSRSEMNVSTLELGDSALYLCASSLSPGGGGSYEQYFGPGTRLTVT.